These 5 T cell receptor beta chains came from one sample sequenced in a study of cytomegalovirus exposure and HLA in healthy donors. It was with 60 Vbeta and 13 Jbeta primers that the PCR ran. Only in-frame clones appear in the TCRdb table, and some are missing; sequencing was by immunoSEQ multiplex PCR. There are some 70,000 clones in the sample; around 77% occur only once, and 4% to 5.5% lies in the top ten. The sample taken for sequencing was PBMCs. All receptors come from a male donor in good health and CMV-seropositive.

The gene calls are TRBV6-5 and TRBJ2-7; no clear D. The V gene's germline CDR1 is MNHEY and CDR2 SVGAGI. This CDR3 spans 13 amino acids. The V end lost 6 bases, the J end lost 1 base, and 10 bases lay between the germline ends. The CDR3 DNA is TGTGCCAGCAGCCCGACTGAATCCTACGAGCAGTACTTC. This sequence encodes CASSPTESYEQYF.

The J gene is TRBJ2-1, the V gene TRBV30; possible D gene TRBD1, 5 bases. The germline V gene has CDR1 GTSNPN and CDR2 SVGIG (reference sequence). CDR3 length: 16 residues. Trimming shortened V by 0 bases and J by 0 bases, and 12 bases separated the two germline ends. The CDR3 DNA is TGTGCCTGGAGTGTAAGGGGTACGAGCTCCTACAATGAGCAGTTCTTC. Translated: CAWSVRGTSSYNEQFF.

DNA of the CDR3: TGTGCCAGCTCACCAGACACCACGAACACCGGGGAGCTGTTTTTT. This sequence encodes CASSPDTTNTGELFF. The rearrangement joins TRBV18 to TRBJ2-2, with D unresolved. The germline CDR1 and CDR2 sequences are KGHSH and LQKENI. The V gene lost 2 bases and the J gene lost 0 bases, with 7 bases spanning the gap. The CDR3 is made up of 15 amino acids.

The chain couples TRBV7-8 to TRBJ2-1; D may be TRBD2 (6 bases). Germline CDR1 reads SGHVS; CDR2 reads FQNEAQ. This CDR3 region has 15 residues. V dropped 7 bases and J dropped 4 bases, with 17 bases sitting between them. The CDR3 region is CASIPDIGRYNEQFF. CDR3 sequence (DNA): TGTGCCAGCATCCCTGACATCGGGAGATACAATGAGCAGTTCTTC.

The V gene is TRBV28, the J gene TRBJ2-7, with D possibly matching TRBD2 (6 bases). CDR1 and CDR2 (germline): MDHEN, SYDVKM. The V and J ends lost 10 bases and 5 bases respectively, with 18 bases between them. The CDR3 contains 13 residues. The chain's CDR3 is CANSGLNGHEQYF. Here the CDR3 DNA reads TGTGCCAATTCGGGACTCAACGGCCACGAGCAGTACTTC.